The 23 T cell receptor beta chains below were found in one sample sequenced in a study of cytomegalovirus exposure and HLA in healthy donors. The PCR had 60 Vbeta and 13 Jbeta primers. Profiling relied on immunoSEQ multiplex PCR, and the TCRdb table lists in-frame clones only, not all of them. The sample lists roughly 160,000 clones, roughly 80% occurring once. Input material: PBMCs. The receptors were sampled from a male donor in good health and CMV-seronegative.

The CDR3 DNA sequence: TGTGCCAGCTCACCACCTACAGTTGGAAACACCATATATTTT. As protein: CASSPPTVGNTIYF. The chain couples TRBV18 to TRBJ1-3; no clear D gene. CDR1 and CDR2 from the germline V gene are KGHSH and LQKENI. V lost 0 bases and J 3 bases, leaving 6 bases between the germline ends. The CDR3 runs 14 residues.

This sequence joins TRBV6-1 and TRBJ1-4; D may be TRBD1 (6 bases). This CDR3 has 14 residues. Germline values: CDR1 MNHNS, CDR2 SASEGT. Trimming took off 3 bases at V and 7 bases at J, with 12 bases between the two ends. The CDR3 loop is CASSEQGLGEKLFF. As DNA, the CDR3 is TGTGCCAGCAGTGAGCAGGGGCTGGGTGAAAAACTGTTTTTT.

The J gene is TRBJ1-1, the V gene TRBV19; D possibly corresponds to TRBD1 (5 bases). CDR3 length equals 16 residues. The germline gives CDR1 LNHDA, CDR2 SQIVND (reference sequence). Trimming left V 6 bases short and J 3 bases short, with 20 bases between. The CDR3 DNA sequence: TGTGCCAGTAGCCTTCAGACAGAAAAAGGGGACACTGAAGCTTTCTTT. This translates into CASSLQTEKGDTEAFF.

To note about this clone: This sample also contains other DNA sequences that code for the same CDR3. This sequence joins TRBV18 and TRBJ1-1; 7 bases are shared with TRBD1. The CDR3 runs 13 residues. CDR1 is KGHSH, CDR2 LQKENI, per germline. The junction had 5 bases not matched to a gene; V was cut back by 6 bases and J by 4 bases. DNA of the CDR3: TGTGCCAGCTCTCCAAGACAGGGCACTGAAGCTTTCTTT. It is translated as CASSPRQGTEAFF.

The chain recombines TRBV5-4 with TRBJ2-1; TRBD2 matches 10 bases. The CDR3 has 15 amino acids. V was clipped by 4 bases and J by 5 bases; unmatched bases: 6. CDR1 is SGHNT and CDR2 is YYREEE in the germline V gene (reference sequence). CDR3 residues: CASSLSGRPDNEQFF. As DNA, the CDR3 is TGTGCCAGCAGCCTTAGCGGGAGGCCTGACAATGAGCAGTTCTTC. The variable domain in full, with the rest retrieved from reference TRBV5-4 and TRBJ2-1, is ETGVTQSPTHLIKTRGQQVTLRCSSQSGHNTVSWYQQALGQGPQFIFQYYREEENGRGNFPPRFSGLQFPNYSSELNVNALELDDSALYLCASSLSGRPDNEQFFGPGTRLTVL.

The sample holds many counts of this clone. The V gene is TRBV9, the J gene TRBJ2-2; 9 nucleotides line up with TRBD1. The germline V gene encodes CDR1 SGDLS and CDR2 YYNGEE. The J segment lost 3 bases and the V segment lost 5 bases, leaving 5 bases of the junction unmatched. CDR3 length: 15 residues. CDR3 nucleotide sequence: TGTGCCAGCAGACAGGGACAGGGTTACACCGGGGAGCTGTTTTTT. It codes for CASRQGQGYTGELFF.

The chain recombines TRBV7-6 with TRBJ1-5, with D possibly TRBD1 on 6 matching bases. This CDR3 spans 15 amino acids. The germline V and J ends were trimmed by 2 bases and 4 bases, with 12 bases remaining between them. CDR1 is SGHVS, CDR2 FNYEAQ, per germline. CDR3 in amino acids: CASSLLRGPNQPQHF. The CDR3 DNA reads as TGTGCCAGCAGCTTACTCAGGGGCCCTAATCAGCCCCAGCATTTT.

The V gene is TRBV27, the J gene TRBJ2-7, with 9 bases lining up with TRBD2. V trimming: 6 bases; J trimming: 2 bases; junction bases outside the gene matches: 17. CDR1 is MNHEY and CDR2 is SMNVEV in the germline V gene (reference sequence). The CDR3 totals 18 residues. The CDR3 nucleotides read TGTGCCAGCAGCTTAAAGGCTAGCGGGGCCCCTATAACCTACGAGCAGTACTTC. Translation: CASSLKASGAPITYEQYF.

In DNA, the CDR3 is TGCAGCGTGTCTCCAGGGGCCGAGACCCAGTACTTC. Translating gives CSVSPGAETQYF. The chain carries TRBV29-1 and TRBJ2-5, with D perhaps matching TRBD1 (6 bases). The V gene lost 6 bases and the J gene lost 5 bases, with 13 bases spanning the gap. The germline V gene encodes CDR1 SQVTM and CDR2 ANQGSEA. The CDR3 spans 12 residues.

The chain uses TRBV28 and TRBJ1-3; tentatively, D is TRBD1 (6 bases). The CDR3 covers 16 residues. Germline CDR1 is MDHEN and CDR2 is SYDVKM. V lost 6 bases to trimming and J lost 0 bases, with 15 bases between them. CDR3 sequence reads: CASRSVHRDSGNTIYF. The CDR3 region has the DNA TGTGCCAGCAGAAGCGTGCACAGGGACTCTGGAAACACCATATATTTT.

This chain joins TRBV27 and TRBJ2-7, with D perhaps TRBD2 (6 bases). The CDR3 is made up of 16 amino acids. The V gene lost 6 bases and the J gene lost 3 bases, with 21 bases spanning the gap. Germline CDR1 is MNHEY and CDR2 is SMNVEV (reference sequence). The CDR3 spells CASSRPPGLRGYEQYF. The CDR3 DNA reads as TGTGCCAGCAGCCGCCCCCCGGGACTCCGGGGCTACGAGCAGTACTTC.

The chain joins TRBV5-4 to TRBJ2-5, with D possibly TRBD2 on 6 matching bases. This CDR3 region has 15 residues. CDR1 is SGHNT, CDR2 YYREEE, per germline (reference sequence). V shed 0 bases and J shed 2 bases, with 11 bases lying between them. The CDR3 DNA reads as TGTGCCAGCAGCTTGGTTCGGGGGACTCAAGAGACCCAGTACTTC. As protein: CASSLVRGTQETQYF.

This chain connects TRBV30 to TRBJ2-2, with D perhaps matching TRBD2 (6 bases). There are 14 residues in the CDR3. Germline-derived CDR1 and CDR2 are GTSNPN and SVGIG (reference sequence). The V gene lost 3 bases and the J gene lost 5 bases, with 13 bases spanning the gap. The CDR3 sequence: CAWSVGGRTGELFF. The CDR3 nucleotides read TGTGCCTGGAGCGTGGGGGGTCGGACCGGGGAGCTGTTTTTT.

The V call is TRBV19, the J call TRBJ2-2, with a tentative D call TRBD2 (5 bases). The CDR3 has 14 amino acids. Germline loops: CDR1 LNHDA, CDR2 SQIVND (reference sequence). The V end lost 3 bases, the J end lost 2 bases, and 7 bases lay between the germline ends. CDR3 amino acids: CASSMGANTGELFF. For the CDR3, the DNA is TGTGCCAGTAGTATGGGAGCCAACACCGGGGAGCTGTTTTTT.

This chain connects TRBV7-3 to TRBJ2-1, with 11 bases that match TRBD2. The CDR3 runs 16 residues. Germline V CDR1 and CDR2: SGHTA, FQGTGA. Germline trimming cut 5 bases from V and 2 bases from J; bases unmatched to any gene: 5. The CDR3 region has the DNA TGTGCCAGCAGCCCACTAGCGGGAGCGCCCTACAATGAGCAGTTCTTC. Protein product: CASSPLAGAPYNEQFF.

The rearrangement links TRBV7-6 to TRBJ2-7; possible D gene TRBD2, 5 bases. The V end lost 5 bases, the J end lost 0 bases, and 14 bases lay between the germline ends. Germline loops: CDR1 SGHVS, CDR2 FNYEAQ. The CDR3 spans 15 residues. This chain's CDR3 is CASSPAGPLSYEQYF. The CDR3 DNA sequence: TGTGCCAGCAGCCCCGCGGGCCCTCTCTCCTACGAGCAGTACTTC.

The chain has TRBV29-1 and TRBJ2-7; no firm D call. The CDR3 has 13 residues. Looked up from germline, CDR1 is SQVTM and CDR2 is ANQGSEA. Trimming shortened V by 1 base and J by 3 bases, and 10 bases separated the two germline ends. Here the CDR3 reads CSVEATASYEQYF. The CDR3 nucleotides read TGCAGCGTTGAAGCCACAGCCAGCTACGAGCAGTACTTC.

The rearrangement uses TRBV12-5 and TRBJ2-3; TRBD2 aligns across 8 bases. Losses at the gene ends were 4 bases for V and 4 bases for J; bases not matched to a gene: 1. The germline V gene encodes CDR1 LGHNT and CDR2 FRNRAP. The CDR3 extends over 13 amino acids. CDR3 sequence reads: CASGYSGADTQYF. In DNA, the CDR3 is TGTGCTAGTGGTTATAGCGGGGCAGATACGCAGTATTTT.

The rearrangement links TRBV7-2 to TRBJ2-1, with 10 bases fitting TRBD2. The CDR3 covers 17 residues. CDR1 SGHTA and CDR2 FQGNSA come from the germline V gene. V lost 0 bases, J lost 1 base, and 3 bases stayed unmatched. The CDR3 is CASSLAGSGRSYNEQFF. DNA of the CDR3: TGTGCCAGCAGCTTAGCGGGTAGCGGGAGGTCCTACAATGAGCAGTTCTTC.

This clone has just a few counts. The chain is built from TRBV10-3 and TRBJ1-1, with 9 bases fitting TRBD1. V gave up 6 bases and J gave up 5 bases; unmatched junction bases: 4. The CDR3 totals 13 residues. CDR1 ENHRY and CDR2 SYGVKD come from the germline V gene. The CDR3 here is CAISDRGSTEAFF. The CDR3 DNA follows: TGTGCCATCAGCGACAGGGGGAGTACTGAAGCTTTCTTT.

This clone is a singleton in its sample. The CDR3 DNA is TGTGCCAGCAGCTTTGGGCTACAGGGAAACGGCTACACCTTC. Amino acid sequence: CASSFGLQGNGYTF. This chain links TRBV7-2 with TRBJ1-2; TRBD1 is a possible D gene (6 bases). CDR1 and CDR2 from the germline V gene are SGHTA and FQGNSA. Trimming removed 3 bases at V and 8 bases at J, with 16 bases between. The CDR3 is made up of 14 amino acids. The full variable domain, with the rest looked up from reference TRBV7-2 and TRBJ1-2, is GAGVSQSPSNKVTEKGKDVELRCDPISGHTALYWYRQSLGQGLEFLIYFQGNSAPDKSGLPSDRFSAERTGGSVSTLTIQRTQQEDSAVYLCASSFGLQGNGYTFGSGTRLTVV.

The V and J genes are TRBV6-6 and TRBJ1-2; 8 bases agree with TRBD1. The CDR3 consists of 14 residues. The germline gives CDR1 MNHNY, CDR2 SVGAGI (reference sequence). V gave up 3 bases and J gave up 3 bases; unmatched junction bases: 3. The chain's CDR3 is CASSYAGGYYGYTF. The CDR3 bases are TGTGCCAGCAGTTATGCAGGGGGCTACTATGGCTACACCTTC.

The rearrangement links TRBV19 to TRBJ2-1; tentative D call: TRBD1 (6 bases). V was pared by 9 bases and J by 3 bases, with 18 bases between. This CDR3 spans 15 amino acids. The germline V gene has CDR1 LNHDA and CDR2 SQIVND (reference sequence). CDR3 bases: TGTGCCAGACCCGCCTGGGACACCGGCTACAATGAGCAGTTCTTC. It codes for CARPAWDTGYNEQFF.